The T cell receptor (beta chain) described here comes from a study of blood T cell repertoires in COVID-19. Study overall: Samples taken during acute and convalescent COVID-19 were collected in the United States, Italy and Spain. T cells, B-cell-depleted T cells, or PBMCs provided the cDNA or gDNA that served as material.

Under the authors' procedure: Using reference gene primer amplification, nucleated cell counts were estimated. Profiled with immunoSEQ multiplex PCR; TCRdb holds only in-frame clones, not every one. V and J calls and clone size follow that table, whereas D and trimming were derived from the DNA. The profile shows 35,000 to 40,000 clones, roughly 88% of them singletons. Trimming took off 2 bases at V and 7 bases at J, with 12 bases between the two ends. The CDR3 is made up of 15 amino acids. Germline V gene lookup returns CDR1 KGHSH and CDR2 LQKENI. The V call is TRBV18, the J call TRBJ1-6; D ambiguous. Material for sequencing was peripheral blood. The receptor was derived from a man between 65 and 85 years old with acute or convalescent COVID-19. CDR3 in amino acids: CASSPDPDSNSPLHF. The CDR3 nucleotides read TGTGCCAGCTCACCAGATCCAGACTCGAATTCACCCCTCCACTTT.